This T cell receptor beta chain was sequenced in a study of blood T cell repertoires in COVID-19. Study summary: Samples representing acute and convalescent COVID-19 were sourced from the United States, Italy and Spain. Sources were T cells, B-cell-depleted T cells, or PBMCs; the material itself was cDNA or gDNA.

Original processing notes: Nucleated cell counts were estimated from reference gene primer amplification. The table came from immunoSEQ multiplex PCR; TCRdb's copy has only in-frame clones and leaves some out. V and J calls and clone size are those listed in that table; D and trimming were worked out from the DNA. Of 95,000 to 100,000 clones listed, 92% were seen once; the top ten hold 5% to 6%. Trimming stripped 4 bases from V and 4 bases from J, with 5 bases between. The germline V gene encodes CDR1 SGDLS and CDR2 YYNGEE. This CDR3 spans 11 amino acids. This clonotype was sampled from a man aged 50 to 60 with active COVID-19. This chain uses TRBV9 with TRBJ1-1; D gene ambiguous. The sequencing sample was made of peripheral blood. The CDR3 nucleotides read TGTGCCAGCAGCTCCGGCACTGAAGCTTTCTTT. It specifies CASSSGTEAFF.